The entry below describes one T cell receptor beta chain. Its target is unknown. These data belong to a study of cytomegalovirus exposure and HLA in healthy donors. General observations from the study: The authors later found HLA-associated TCR beta chains more clonally expanded than equally common others. Cytomegalovirus association was assigned to approximately 180 TCR beta chains. In a later analysis, TCR association rates varied by HLA locus: DRB1 most, HLA-C fewest. Within the data, a cluster of highly shared sequence variants was likely a sequencing artifact.

13 Jbeta primers and 60 Vbeta primers were used for the PCR. Using immunoSEQ multiplex PCR, the repertoire was profiled, and TCRdb retains in-frame clones only, with some absent. The repertoire holds 150,000 to 200,000 clones, roughly 74% seen once, with around 5.9% in the top ten. This CDR3 comprises 14 residues. Germline CDR1 and CDR2: MNHNS and SASEGT. Between the trimmed V and J ends, which lost 2 bases and 3 bases, there was a span of 11 bases. The J gene is TRBJ2-7, the V gene TRBV6-1; D may be TRBD2 (5 bases). The source material was PBMCs. The TCR sequence derives from a woman in her 30s in good health and CMV-seropositive. The CDR3 reads CASSESRELYEQYF. CDR3 bases: TGTGCCAGCAGTGAAAGTAGGGAGCTCTACGAGCAGTACTTC.